This T cell receptor (beta chain) appears in the sequencing data of a study of blood T cell repertoires in COVID-19. The wider study: Italy, Spain and the United States were the sources of the convalescent and acute COVID-19 samples.

Assay used: immunoSEQ multiplex PCR; TCRdb lists only in-frame clones, some missing. Among tens of thousands of clones listed, around 84% were seen once. This CDR3 region has 19 residues. V shed 0 bases and J 1 base; nucleotides not matched to a gene: 10. The germline CDR1 and CDR2 sequences are LGHNA and YNFKEQ. The chain couples TRBV4-2 to TRBJ1-5; 9 positions agree with TRBD1. The sequencing sample was made of peripheral blood. This receptor was taken from a human donor in a cohort sampled during active COVID-19. CDR3 in amino acids: CASSQEGGTGRLSNQPQHF. CDR3 coding DNA: TGTGCCAGCAGCCAAGAGGGGGGGACAGGGAGACTAAGCAATCAGCCCCAGCATTTT.